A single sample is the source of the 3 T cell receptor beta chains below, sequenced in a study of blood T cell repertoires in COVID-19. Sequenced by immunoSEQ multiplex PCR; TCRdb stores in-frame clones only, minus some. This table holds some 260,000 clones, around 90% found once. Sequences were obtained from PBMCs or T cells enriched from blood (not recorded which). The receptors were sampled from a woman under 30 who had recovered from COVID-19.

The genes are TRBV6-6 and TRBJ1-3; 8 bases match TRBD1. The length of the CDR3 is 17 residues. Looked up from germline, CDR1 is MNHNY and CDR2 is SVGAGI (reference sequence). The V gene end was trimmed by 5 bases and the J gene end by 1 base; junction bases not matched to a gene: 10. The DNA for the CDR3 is TGTGCCAGCAGTCTTCTGGACAGGGCTTCGTCTGGAAACACCATATATTTT. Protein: CASSLLDRASSGNTIYF.

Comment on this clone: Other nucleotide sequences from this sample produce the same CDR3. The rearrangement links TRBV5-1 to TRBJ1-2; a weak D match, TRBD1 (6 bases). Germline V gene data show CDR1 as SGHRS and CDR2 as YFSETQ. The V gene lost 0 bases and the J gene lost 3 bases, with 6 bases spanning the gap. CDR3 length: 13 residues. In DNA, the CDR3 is TGCGCCAGCAGCTTGGGGACAGACTATGGCTACACCTTC. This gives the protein CASSLGTDYGYTF.

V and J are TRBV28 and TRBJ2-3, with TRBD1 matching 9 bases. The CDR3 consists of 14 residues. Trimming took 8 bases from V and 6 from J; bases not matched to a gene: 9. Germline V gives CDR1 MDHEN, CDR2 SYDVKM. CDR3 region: CASFRDRVADTQYF. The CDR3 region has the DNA TGTGCCAGCTTCCGGGACAGGGTCGCGGATACGCAGTATTTT. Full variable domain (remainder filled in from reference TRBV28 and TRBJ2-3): DVKVTQSSRYLVKRTGEKVFLECVQDMDHENMFWYRQDPGLGLRLIYFSYDVKMKEKGDIPEGYSVSREKKERFSLILESASTNQTSMYLCASFRDRVADTQYFGPGTRLTVL.